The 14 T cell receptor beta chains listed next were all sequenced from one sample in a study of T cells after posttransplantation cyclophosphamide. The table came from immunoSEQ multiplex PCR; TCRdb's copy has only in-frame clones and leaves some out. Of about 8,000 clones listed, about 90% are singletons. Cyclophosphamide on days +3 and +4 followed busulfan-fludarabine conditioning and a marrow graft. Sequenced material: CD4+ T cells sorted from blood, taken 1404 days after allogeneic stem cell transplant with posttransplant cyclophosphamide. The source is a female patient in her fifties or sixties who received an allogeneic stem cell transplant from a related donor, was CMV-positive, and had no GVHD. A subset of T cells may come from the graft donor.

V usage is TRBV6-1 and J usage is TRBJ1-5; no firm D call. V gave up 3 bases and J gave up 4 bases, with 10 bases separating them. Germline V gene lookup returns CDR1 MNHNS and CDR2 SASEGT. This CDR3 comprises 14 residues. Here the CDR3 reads CASSDRTKNQPQHF. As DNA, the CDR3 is TGTGCCAGCAGTGACAGGACTAAGAATCAGCCCCAGCATTTT.

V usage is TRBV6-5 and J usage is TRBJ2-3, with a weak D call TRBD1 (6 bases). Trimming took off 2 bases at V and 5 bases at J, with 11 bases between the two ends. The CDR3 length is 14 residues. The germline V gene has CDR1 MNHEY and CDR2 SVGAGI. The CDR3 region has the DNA TGTGCCAGCAGTTACGTCAGGGGACGAGATACGCAGTATTTT. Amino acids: CASSYVRGRDTQYF.

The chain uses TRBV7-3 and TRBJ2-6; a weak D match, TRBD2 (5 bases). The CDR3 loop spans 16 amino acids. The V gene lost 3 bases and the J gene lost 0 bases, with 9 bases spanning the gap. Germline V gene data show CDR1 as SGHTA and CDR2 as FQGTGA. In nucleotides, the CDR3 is TGTGCCAGCAGCTTCCGCGGACTCTCTGGGGCCAACGTCCTGACTTTC. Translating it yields CASSFRGLSGANVLTF.

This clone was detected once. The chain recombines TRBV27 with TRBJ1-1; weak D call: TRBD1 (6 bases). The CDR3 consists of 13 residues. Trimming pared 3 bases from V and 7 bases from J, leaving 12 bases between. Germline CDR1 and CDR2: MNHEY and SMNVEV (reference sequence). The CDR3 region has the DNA TGTGCCAGCAGTTTCGGCAGAGGGGGTGAAGCTTTCTTT. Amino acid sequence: CASSFGRGGEAFF.

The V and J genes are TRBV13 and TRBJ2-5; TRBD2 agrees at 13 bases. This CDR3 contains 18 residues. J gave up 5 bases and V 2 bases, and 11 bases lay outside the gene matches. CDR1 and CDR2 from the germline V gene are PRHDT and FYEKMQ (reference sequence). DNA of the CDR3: TGTGCCAGCAGCTTAAGGCCCCAACTAGCGGGAGGGGAGGAGACCCAGTACTTC. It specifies CASSLRPQLAGGEETQYF.

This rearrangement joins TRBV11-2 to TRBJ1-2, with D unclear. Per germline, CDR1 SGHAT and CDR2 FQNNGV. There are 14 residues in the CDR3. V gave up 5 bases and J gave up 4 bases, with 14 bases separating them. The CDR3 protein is CASSPGADPYGYTF. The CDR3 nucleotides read TGTGCCAGCAGCCCGGGTGCCGACCCCTATGGCTACACCTTC.

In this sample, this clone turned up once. CDR3 DNA: TGTGCCAGCAGCTCATACTATCAGCCCCAGCATTTT. It translates to CASSSYYQPQHF. The J gene is TRBJ1-5, the V gene TRBV7-9, with D uncertain. V lost 4 bases to trimming and J lost 5 bases, with 6 bases between them. The CDR3 covers 12 residues. CDR1 and CDR2 (germline): SEHNR, FQNEAQ (reference sequence).

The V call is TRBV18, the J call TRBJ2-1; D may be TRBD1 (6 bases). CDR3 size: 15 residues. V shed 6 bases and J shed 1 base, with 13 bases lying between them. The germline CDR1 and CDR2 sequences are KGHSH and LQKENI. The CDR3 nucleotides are TGTGCCAGCTCCCTCCAACAGGGATCCTACAATGAGCAGTTCTTC. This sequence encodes CASSLQQGSYNEQFF. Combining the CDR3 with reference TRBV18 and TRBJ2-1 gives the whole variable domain NAGVMQNPRHLVRRRGQEARLRCSPMKGHSHVYWYRQLPEEGLKFMVYLQKENIIDESGMPKERFSAEFPKEGPSILRIQQVVRGDSAAYFCASSLQQGSYNEQFFGPGTRLTVL.

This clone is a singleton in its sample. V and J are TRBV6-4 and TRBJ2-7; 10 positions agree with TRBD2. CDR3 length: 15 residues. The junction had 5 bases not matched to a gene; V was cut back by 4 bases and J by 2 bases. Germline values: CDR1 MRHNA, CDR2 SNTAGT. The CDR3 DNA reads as TGTGCCAGCAGTGGACTAGCGGGTCAAGCCTACGAGCAGTACTTC. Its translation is CASSGLAGQAYEQYF.

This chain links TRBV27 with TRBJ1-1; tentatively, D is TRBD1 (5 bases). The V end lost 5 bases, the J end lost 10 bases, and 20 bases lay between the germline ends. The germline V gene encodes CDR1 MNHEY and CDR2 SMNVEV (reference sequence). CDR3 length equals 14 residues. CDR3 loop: CASSVRGDFSRAFF. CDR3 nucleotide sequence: TGTGCCAGCAGTGTGCGCGGGGACTTTTCACGAGCTTTCTTT.

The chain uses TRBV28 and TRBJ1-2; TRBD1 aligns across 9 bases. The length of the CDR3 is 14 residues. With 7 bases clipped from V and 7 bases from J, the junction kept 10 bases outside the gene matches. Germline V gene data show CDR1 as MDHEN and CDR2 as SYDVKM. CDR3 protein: CASTGGTGIGGYTF. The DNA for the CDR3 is TGTGCCAGCACCGGAGGGACAGGGATTGGTGGCTACACCTTC.

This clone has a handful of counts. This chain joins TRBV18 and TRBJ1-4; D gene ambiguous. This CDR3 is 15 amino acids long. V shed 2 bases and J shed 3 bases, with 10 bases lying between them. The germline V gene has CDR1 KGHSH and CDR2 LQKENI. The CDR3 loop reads CASSPTLVANEKLFF. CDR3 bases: TGTGCCAGCTCACCAACCCTCGTAGCTAATGAAAAACTGTTTTTT.

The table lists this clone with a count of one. The CDR3 DNA is TGTGCCAGTATTAAGGTGGACAGGGTTCGAGATGAGCAGTTCTTC. Amino acids: CASIKVDRVRDEQFF. V usage is TRBV19 and J usage is TRBJ2-1; 8 bases are shared with TRBD1. The germline V gene encodes CDR1 LNHDA and CDR2 SQIVND (reference sequence). V lost 7 bases, J lost 8 bases, and 13 bases stayed unmatched. This CDR3 comprises 15 residues.

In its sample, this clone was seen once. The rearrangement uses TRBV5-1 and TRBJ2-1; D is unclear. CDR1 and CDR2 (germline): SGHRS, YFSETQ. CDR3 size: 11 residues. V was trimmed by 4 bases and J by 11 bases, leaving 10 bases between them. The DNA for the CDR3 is TGCGCCAGCAGCCCGGAGCGACAGCAGTTCTTC. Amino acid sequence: CASSPERQQFF.